This T cell receptor beta chain comes out of a study of blood T cell repertoires in COVID-19. Study-wide background: COVID-19 samples from acute and convalescent phases originated in the United States, Italy and Spain. PBMCs, B-cell-depleted T cells, or T cells provided the cDNA or gDNA that made up the material.

In the source study's methods: From reference gene primer amplification, estimates of nucleated cell counts were derived. Libraries were prepared by immunoSEQ multiplex PCR; TCRdb keeps only in-frame clonotypes and omits some of them. V, J and clone size derive from that table, while D and trimming were established from the DNA sequence. The sample has roughly 41,000 clones, about 90% seen once. Germline V gives CDR1 MNHNS, CDR2 SASEGT. V gave up 4 bases and J gave up 9 bases; unmatched junction bases: 17. This CDR3 has 17 residues. The sequence was obtained from a human donor in a cohort sampled during active COVID-19. J is TRBJ2-1 and V is TRBV6-1; the match to TRBD2 covers 8 bases. The sequencing input was peripheral blood. The CDR3 is CASSAGSRAGGRPEQFF. The CDR3 nucleotides read TGTGCCAGCAGTGCGGGGTCTAGGGCGGGAGGACGCCCTGAGCAGTTCTTC.